A selection of T cell receptor beta chains follows, all from one sample in a study of blood T cell repertoires in COVID-19. Profiled with immunoSEQ multiplex PCR; TCRdb holds only in-frame clones, not every one. This table holds about 330,000 clones, 87% found once. Sequencing was done on a sample of peripheral blood. The source of these receptors is a man younger than 45 with COVID-19, enrolled during active disease. Each CDR3 is given with its conserved first and last residue. The order of the fields is CDR3 protein, D gene, V gene. The D gene is left open where the match is weak.

CASSFGDRLNTEAFF	NA	TRBV27
CASSVSSGTYEQYF	NA	TRBV9
CASSSTGGSFYEQYF	TRBD2	TRBV5-5
CASLRTGIFEQYF	TRBD1	TRBV19
CASSQKSRELAVIQLITDTQYF	TRBD2	TRBV4-2
CASSFGTGVYEQYF	TRBD1	TRBV27
CAKTDGSSYNEQFF	NA	TRBV30
CASTRTSGLEPSYEQYF	TRBD2	TRBV28
CASSVGLAGDSYEQYF	TRBD2	TRBV9
CASSPGLIATYEQYF	NA	TRBV27
CASSSPGEAYQPQHF	NA	TRBV28
CASSALGNSYNEQFF	NA	TRBV9
CSADRGLTEAFF	TRBD1	TRBV29-1
CASTPWGGSTGELFF	NA	TRBV19
CSASSWASSYNEQFF	NA	TRBV20-1
CASSPWDRGLTNTEAFF	TRBD1	TRBV28
CASSQGTGPQPQHF	TRBD1	TRBV3-1/TRBV3-2
CASSAGTSRLVDQPQHF	NA	TRBV5-6
CASSTTLAGLGEDTQYF	TRBD2	TRBV7-2
CASSQEWTGGYGYTF	TRBD1	TRBV4-3
CASSPGGQGAYGYTF	TRBD1	TRBV18
CASSYSGGFYEQYF	TRBD2	TRBV6-5
CATSDNSGGYQETQYF	NA	TRBV24-1
CASSLGVLGQSYNEQFF	TRBD1	TRBV7-8
CASSELEASSYEQYF	NA	TRBV5-1
CASSLVVAPDTQYF	NA	TRBV5-1
CASRYRESYEQYF	NA	TRBV5-6
CASSRTKNTEAFF	NA	TRBV5-4
CASSHGQSNYGYTF	NA	TRBV7-9
CAGRTGHTEAFF	TRBD1	TRBV6-6
CASSATLRNTIYF	NA	TRBV28
CASSPIRQPQHF	NA	TRBV12-3/TRBV12-4
CASSPQDEKLFF	NA	TRBV7-8
CASSIRAGNTEAFF	NA	TRBV19
CASSLRGLAGGETQYF	TRBD2	TRBV7-3
CASSLRGSYSNQPQHF	NA	TRBV28
CASSVDRETEAFF	TRBD1	TRBV7-2
CASSLSGSWESPYEQYF	NA	TRBV27
CASSLRGQGNTGELFF	NA	TRBV7-3
CASSSLPGLAGGDEQFF	TRBD2	TRBV7-2
CASSVTTAASGYTF	NA	TRBV5-1